This TCR beta chain was captured by sequencing in a study of shared clonotypes between healthy human individuals. The wider study: CD4 naive and memory got three plates each, CD8 naive two, CD8 memory one.

A remark on this clone: Its target is unknown.

Findings and limits, study-wide: Apart from blood, nothing was sampled; tissue repertoires likely differ.

The table came from immunoSEQ multiplex PCR; TCRdb's copy has only in-frame clones and leaves some out. This repertoire shows 2 million to 2.5 million clones, about 92% found once; its top ten account for about 0.39%. This receptor was obtained from a man aged 18-30 years in good health. Some clones in this sample may be carry-over from other donors' samples. The specimen sequenced was naive CD4+ T cells from PBMCs. Subset given: CD45RA+ positively selected.

CDR3 sequence reads: CASSKGRQGEQFF. The CDR3 DNA follows: TGTGCCAGTTCGAAGGGGCGACAGGGTGAGCAGTTCTTC. The rearrangement links TRBV7-3 to TRBJ2-1; 7 nucleotides align to TRBD1. V was clipped by 9 bases and J by 9 bases; unmatched bases: 11. The CDR3 has 13 amino acids. Germline-derived CDR1 and CDR2 are SGHTA and FQGTGA. Full variable domain (rest looked up from reference TRBV7-3 and TRBJ2-1): GAGVSQTPSNKVTEKGKYVELRCDPISGHTALYWYRQSLGQGPEFLIYFQGTGAADDSGLPNDRFFAVRPEGSVSTLKIQRTERGDSAVYLCASSKGRQGEQFFGPGTRLTVL.